This paragraph reports one T cell receptor (beta chain). Its antigen is unknown. Within one base of it there is no much larger clone, and no base qualities were kept. V is cut by 0 bases and J by 6 bases, and the space between the germline ends is 4 bases. For CDR1 and CDR2, the germline V gene lists SGHNT and YENEEA. Its CDR3 holds 12 amino acids, cysteine through phenylalanine. Solely the CDR3 DNA is kept, with 36 bases framed from the first base. The data stem from a study of cytomegalovirus exposure and HLA in healthy donors (dated by TCRdb to 2016 to 2017). Broadly, across the study: According to an earlier analysis of around 600 of the donors, about 179 million T cells yielded 120 million or so unique TCR beta sequences and about 280 Gb of sequence data. Typing coverage differed by locus: A, B, C, DRB1 and DQB1 were typed in about 629-640 donors, DQA1 in about 500, DPA1 in nearly 610, and DPB1 in about 450. Rather than using new phenotypic data, the later analysis identified candidate immune exposures from TCR beta sequences and from how often those sequences occurred across donors. On average, roughly 240,000 unique TCR beta nucleotide sequences were sequenced per donor among several hundred genotyped donors of the cohort, with 15% to 20% of those sequences being non-productive. Donor age, sex, ethnicity and CMV serostatus were compiled together with the repertoire data. An early release that covered around 590 HLA-typed donors contained about 300 gigabases of sequencing data and tens of millions of unique TCR sequences. About five DR-DQ haplotypes were treated as single units for association and clustering because of strong linkage in the cohort. Of the 350 to 400 genotyped donors, 65% to 90% fell in the genetic ancestry cluster associated with self-reported Caucasian donors. An earlier analysis of about 620 of the donors applied high-throughput TCR beta sequencing to assess whether each TCR beta V gene segment acted as functional or pseudogenic. HLA typing included class I and class II loci at four-digit resolution. A later genetic analysis used genome-wide SNP genotypes for about 55% of the 666 donors, treating that subset as a discovery cohort. The aim of the study was to test whether cataloging public T cell receptors could identify signatures of past pathogen exposure. Every discovery cohort repertoire had been produced on one sequencing platform. The study profiled the T cell repertoires of 500 to 800 subjects by immunosequencing and related them to cytomegalovirus serostatus. To predict cytomegalovirus infection status, the study brought together high-throughput TCR immunosequencing, statistical association of individual TCRs with disease status, and machine learning. A separate validation cohort of over a hundred different subjects was used in addition to the roughly 640-subject first cohort. To study patterns of TCR occurrence, a later analysis re-analyzed previously published TCR beta repertoires from hundreds of donors and added high-resolution HLA genotyping. What the work shows at the level of the full study, not this receptor alone: Broadly in line with IMGT annotations, most TCR beta V segments showed up in productive rearrangements about 87% or about 30% of the time in an earlier analysis of around 550 of the donors. In vitro tests confirmed that a few of the cytomegalovirus-associated TCR beta chains recognize cytomegalovirus antigens. Because HLA typing was missing for some donors at each locus, association tests included only the typed subset. Linkage disequilibrium might explain the correlated functional status among segregating V segments, but an unknown experimental factor could not be excluded. Several of the top co-occurrence clusters appeared to be linked to parvovirus B19, influenza, CMV and Epstein-Barr virus, according to a later analysis. In a later analysis, HLA-associated TCR beta chains were found to be more clonally expanded and to have lower generation probabilities than equally common non-associated chains. The presence/absence analyses assumed that sequencing depth was roughly uniform across donors, and that assumption may not be true. The authors suggested that the approach could potentially be extended to other disease states and immunological phenotypes. Across donors, most TCR sequences were observed very rarely, whereas some public TCRs were present in many individuals. For the cohort, immune exposure information was limited to CMV serostatus. According to a later genetic analysis, donors in an Asian-associated ancestry cluster had fewer N-insertions in productive TCRs than the approximately 700-donor mean. At a false discovery rate of 0.05, a later analysis linked 16,951 TCR beta sequences to specific HLA alleles. V-gene and J-gene trimming of TCR beta chains was associated with a missense DCLRE1C variant in a later genetic analysis, and the association was replicated in an independent cohort. Some IMGT-functional V segments, including TRBV6-2 and TRBV6-3, could not be distinguished by the 87-base-pair reads and were therefore excluded. Because counts were too low, about 18 rarely observed V segments, including chromosome 9 orphons, were excluded from the earlier analysis of around 640 of the donors. Strong co-occurrence of HLA alleles, especially DR and DQ, made assigning TCR associations to individual alleles difficult. A group of highly shared sequence variants was considered likely to be a technical artifact of the sequencing pipeline. In both the original and validation cohorts, the classifier was reported to diagnose cytomegalovirus status with high specificity and sensitivity. Most CMV-associated TCR beta chains appeared to be HLA-restricted in a later analysis, and the HLA associations seemed to be driven largely by CMV exposure. The study listed over 150 TCR beta chains as associated with cytomegalovirus. In this cohort, only TCR beta chains were sequenced, and detectable features were limited by the absence of alpha or paired-chain data. A further reported finding was that TCR beta sequences accurately predicted the HLA-A and HLA-B alleles for most subjects in the first cohort. In a later analysis, the rate of TCR association differed among HLA loci, with DRB1 alleles having the most associated TCRs and HLA-C alleles having the fewest.

The cohort consisted of 600 or so healthy bone marrow donors. All cohort members were sampled while nominally healthy, although unrecorded immune exposures were likely present. The donor was CMV seronegative and belonged to the group of 352 seronegative cohort members. Each donor provided a peripheral blood sample, and peripheral blood mononuclear cells were used for TCR beta sequencing. The Qiagen DNeasy Blood Extraction Kit was used to extract genomic DNA from the blood cell samples. Libraries were prepared through the immunoSEQ multiplex PCR assay. For the multiplex PCR, a mixture combining 60 forward primers for TCR Vbeta segments and 13 reverse primers for TCR Jbeta segments was used. The CDR3 region of rearranged TCR beta genes was amplified from genomic DNA by a multiplex PCR assay. On the Illumina HiSeq System, the amplified TCR beta libraries were sequenced as 87-base-pair reads. Processing in the source paper ran as follows. A later analysis tallied tens of millions of unique TCR beta chains across the 666 repertoires, and about 12 million of those chains were shared by two or more donors. A nearest-neighbor algorithm error-corrected the raw reads and collapsed the reads into unique sequences, merging closely related sequences to remove PCR and sequencing errors. Alignment of CDR3 sequences to IMGT reference sequences was used to assign V, D and J gene segments. Each retained sequence needed at least a six-nucleotide match to both a V gene segment and a J gene segment. Rearrangements were called productive when the CDR3 lacked stop codons and stayed in frame with V and J; all others were non-productive. CDR3 was defined according to IMGT convention as the region running from the second conserved V-encoded cysteine to the conserved J-encoded phenylalanine. The earlier analysis of a few hundred of the donors excluded sequences that lacked an unambiguous match to a single V gene segment. In an earlier analysis of some 590 of the donors, V segments were called functional above 56.7% productive rearrangements and were called segregating when the between-donor standard deviation exceeded 5%. A statistical classification framework was developed to diagnose cytomegalovirus status using the catalog of TCR beta chain sequences. A later analysis assigned V and J genes by comparing TCR nucleotide sequences with IMGT/GENE-DB human TR gene sequences. In a later analysis, CDR3 sequences and most-parsimonious VDJ recombination scenarios were assigned using the TCRdist pipeline. In a later analysis, each TCR beta chain was defined by its CDR3 amino acid sequence together with its V-gene family, and reads lacking a unique V-gene family were excluded. To address suspected cross-contamination and a sequencing artifact, a later analysis removed approximately 600 highly shared, low-generation-probability nucleotide sequences. A later analysis calculated a clonal expansion index for each public chain from normalized within-repertoire ranks of inferred template counts. A later analysis computed generation probabilities with a VDJ recombination model fitted to out-of-frame rearrangements, and checked the results against IGoR. A later analysis scored TCR-TCR, TCR-HLA and TCR-CMV co-occurrence with hypergeometric tests, applying a repertoire-size bias correction to TCR pairs. False discovery rates were estimated in a later analysis by permuting HLA or CMV assignments 20 times. In a later analysis, co-occurring TCRs were grouped with DBSCAN, and TCRdist sequence similarity was added when clustering was performed within HLA-allele-positive subsets. Repertoires with fewer than 30,000 or more than 120,000 public chains, plus five repertoires with anomalous nucleotide sharing, were excluded from co-occurrence clustering. Not all clones reach the TCRdb copy of this immuneACCESS table, which keeps in-frame sequences only. Checked studies attribute under half of the gap to unresolved V genes and leave the rest unexplained. That table gives V, J and clone size, and the DNA gave D and trimming. The sample has 170,000 or so clones on record, under 85% of them singletons. Of the sample, around 5% falls within the top ten clones.

The sample was PBMCs. The chain employs TRBV11-3 and TRBJ2-3; too little of a D gene remains to name it. This TCR was recovered from a man between 18 and 35 years old in good health and CMV-seronegative. The CDR3 protein is CASSLDRDTQYF. The nucleotide sequence is TGTGCCAGCAGCTTAGACAGGGATACGCAGTATTTT.